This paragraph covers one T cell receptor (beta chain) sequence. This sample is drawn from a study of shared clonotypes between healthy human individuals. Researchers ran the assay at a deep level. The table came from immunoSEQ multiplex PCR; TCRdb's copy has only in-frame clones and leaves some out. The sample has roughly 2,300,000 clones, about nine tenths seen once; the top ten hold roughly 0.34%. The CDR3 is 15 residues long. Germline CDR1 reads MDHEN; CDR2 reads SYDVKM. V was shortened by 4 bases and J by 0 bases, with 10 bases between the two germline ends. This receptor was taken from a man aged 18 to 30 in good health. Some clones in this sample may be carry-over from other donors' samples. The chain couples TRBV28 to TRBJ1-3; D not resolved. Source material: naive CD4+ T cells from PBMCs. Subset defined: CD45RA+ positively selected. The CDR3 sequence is CASSSPTHSGNTIYF. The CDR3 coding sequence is TGTGCCAGCAGTTCCCCGACCCACTCTGGAAACACCATATATTTT.